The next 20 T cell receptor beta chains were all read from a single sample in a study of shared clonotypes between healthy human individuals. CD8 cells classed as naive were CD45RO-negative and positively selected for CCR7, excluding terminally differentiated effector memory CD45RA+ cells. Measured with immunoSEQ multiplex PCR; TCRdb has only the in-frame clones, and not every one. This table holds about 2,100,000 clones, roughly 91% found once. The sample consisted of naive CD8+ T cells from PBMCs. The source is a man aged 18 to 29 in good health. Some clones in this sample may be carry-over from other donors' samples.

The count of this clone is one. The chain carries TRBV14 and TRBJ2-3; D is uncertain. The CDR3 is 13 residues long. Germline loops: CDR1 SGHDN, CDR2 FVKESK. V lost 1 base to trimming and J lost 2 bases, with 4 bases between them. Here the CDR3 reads CASSQVATDTQYF. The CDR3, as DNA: TGTGCCAGCAGCCAAGTAGCCACAGATACGCAGTATTTT.

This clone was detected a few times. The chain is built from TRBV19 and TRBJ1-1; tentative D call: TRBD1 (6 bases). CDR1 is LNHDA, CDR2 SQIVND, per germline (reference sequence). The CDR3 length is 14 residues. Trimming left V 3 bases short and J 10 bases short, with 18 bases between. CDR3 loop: CASSIGSGGIGAFF. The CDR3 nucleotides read TGTGCCAGTAGTATTGGTTCGGGGGGCATTGGAGCTTTCTTT.

The CDR3 DNA is TGCGCCAGCAGCCAAGCCCCACGGAGCTCCTACGAGCAGTACTTC. Residues: CASSQAPRSSYEQYF. The chain combines TRBV4-3 with TRBJ2-7; D is unresolved. This CDR3 is built from 15 residues. V was clipped by 1 base and J by 0 bases, with 10 bases between them. In germline, CDR1 is LGHNA, CDR2 YSLEER.

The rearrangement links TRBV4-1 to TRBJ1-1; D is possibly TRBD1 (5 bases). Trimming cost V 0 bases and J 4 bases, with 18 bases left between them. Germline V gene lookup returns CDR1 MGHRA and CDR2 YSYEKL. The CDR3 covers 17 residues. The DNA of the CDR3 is TGCGCCAGCAGCCAAGATCCCCAGGGCCGGGTCGGCACTGAAGCTTTCTTT. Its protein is CASSQDPQGRVGTEAFF.

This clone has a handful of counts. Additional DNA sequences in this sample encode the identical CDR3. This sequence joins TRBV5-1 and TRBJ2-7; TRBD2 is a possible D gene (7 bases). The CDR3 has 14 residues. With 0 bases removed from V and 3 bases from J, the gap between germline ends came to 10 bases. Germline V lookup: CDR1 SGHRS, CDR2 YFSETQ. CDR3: CASSLEGGNYEQYF. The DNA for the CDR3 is TGCGCCAGCAGCTTGGAGGGGGGGAACTACGAGCAGTACTTC.

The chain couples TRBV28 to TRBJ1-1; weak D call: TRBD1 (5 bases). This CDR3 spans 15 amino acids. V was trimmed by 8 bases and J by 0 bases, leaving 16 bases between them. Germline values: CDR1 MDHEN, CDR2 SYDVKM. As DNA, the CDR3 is TGTGCCAGCGTCTCCATTTGGGGGATGAACACTGAAGCTTTCTTT. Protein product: CASVSIWGMNTEAFF.

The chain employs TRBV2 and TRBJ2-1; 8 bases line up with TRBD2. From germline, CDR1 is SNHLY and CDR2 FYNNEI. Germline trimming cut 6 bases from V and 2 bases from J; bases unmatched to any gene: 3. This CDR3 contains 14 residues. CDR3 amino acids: CASRGLEPYNEQFF. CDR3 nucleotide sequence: TGTGCCAGCAGGGGACTAGAGCCCTACAATGAGCAGTTCTTC.

The CDR3 spells CSVDWSSVGEQFF. CDR3 DNA sequence: TGCAGCGTTGATTGGTCTTCAGTTGGTGAGCAGTTCTTC. The chain links TRBV29-1 to TRBJ2-1; D remains ambiguous. CDR1 SQVTM and CDR2 ANQGSEA come from the germline V gene. V shed 3 bases and J shed 9 bases, with 15 bases lying between them. This CDR3 is built from 13 residues.

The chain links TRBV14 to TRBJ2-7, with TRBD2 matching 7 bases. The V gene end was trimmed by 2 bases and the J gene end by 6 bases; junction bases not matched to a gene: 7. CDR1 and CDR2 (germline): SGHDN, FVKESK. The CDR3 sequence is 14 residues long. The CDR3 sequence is CASSQPGGILEQYF. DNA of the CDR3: TGTGCCAGCAGCCAACCGGGAGGTATACTCGAGCAGTACTTC.

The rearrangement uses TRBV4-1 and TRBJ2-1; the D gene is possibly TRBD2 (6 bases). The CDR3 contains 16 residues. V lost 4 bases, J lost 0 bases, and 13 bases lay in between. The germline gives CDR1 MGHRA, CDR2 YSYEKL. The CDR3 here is CASSPLATSSYNEQFF. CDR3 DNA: TGCGCCAGCAGCCCTCTAGCGACGAGCTCCTACAATGAGCAGTTCTTC.

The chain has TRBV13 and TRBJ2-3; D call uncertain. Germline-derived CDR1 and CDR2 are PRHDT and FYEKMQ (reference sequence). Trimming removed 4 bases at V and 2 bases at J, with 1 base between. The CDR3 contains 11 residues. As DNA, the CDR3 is TGTGCCAGCAGCTACACAGATACGCAGTATTTT. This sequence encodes CASSYTDTQYF.

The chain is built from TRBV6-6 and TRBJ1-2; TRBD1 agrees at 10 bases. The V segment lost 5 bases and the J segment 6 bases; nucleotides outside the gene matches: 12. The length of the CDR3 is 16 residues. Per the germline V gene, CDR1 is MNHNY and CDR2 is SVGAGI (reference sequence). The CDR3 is CASSISRQGAGDGYTF. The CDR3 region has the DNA TGTGCCAGCAGTATTAGCCGACAGGGGGCCGGTGATGGCTACACCTTC.

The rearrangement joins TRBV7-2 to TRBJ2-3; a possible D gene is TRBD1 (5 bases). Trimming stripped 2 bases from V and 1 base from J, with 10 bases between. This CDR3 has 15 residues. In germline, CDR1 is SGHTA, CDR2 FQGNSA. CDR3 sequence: CASSLSFRGTDTQYF. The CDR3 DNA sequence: TGTGCCAGCAGCTTAAGTTTCAGGGGCACAGATACGCAGTATTTT.

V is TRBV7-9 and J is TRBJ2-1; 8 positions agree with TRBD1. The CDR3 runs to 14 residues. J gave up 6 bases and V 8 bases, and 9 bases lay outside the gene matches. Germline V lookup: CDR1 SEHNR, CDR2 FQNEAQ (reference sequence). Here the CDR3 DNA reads TGTGCCAGCGGAACAGGGGGAGCGGGCAATGAGCAGTTCTTC. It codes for CASGTGGAGNEQFF.

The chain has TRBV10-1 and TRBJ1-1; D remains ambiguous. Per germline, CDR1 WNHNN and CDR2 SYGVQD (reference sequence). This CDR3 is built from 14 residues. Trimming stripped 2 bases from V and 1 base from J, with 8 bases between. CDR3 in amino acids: CASSEGRKNTEAFF. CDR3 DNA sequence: TGCGCCAGCAGTGAGGGTCGGAAGAACACTGAAGCTTTCTTT.

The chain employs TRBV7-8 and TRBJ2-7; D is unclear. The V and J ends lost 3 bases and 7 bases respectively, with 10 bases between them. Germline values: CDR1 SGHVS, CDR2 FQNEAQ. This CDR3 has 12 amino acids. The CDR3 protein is CASSFNGQEQYF. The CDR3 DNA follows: TGTGCCAGCAGCTTTAACGGCCAGGAGCAGTACTTC.

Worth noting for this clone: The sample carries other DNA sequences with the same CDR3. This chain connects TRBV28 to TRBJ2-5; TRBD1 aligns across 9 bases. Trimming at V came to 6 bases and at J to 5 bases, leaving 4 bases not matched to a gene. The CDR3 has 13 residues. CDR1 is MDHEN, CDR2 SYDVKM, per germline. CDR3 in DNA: TGTGCCAGCAGACAGGGGGCGAGGGAGACCCAGTACTTC. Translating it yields CASRQGARETQYF.

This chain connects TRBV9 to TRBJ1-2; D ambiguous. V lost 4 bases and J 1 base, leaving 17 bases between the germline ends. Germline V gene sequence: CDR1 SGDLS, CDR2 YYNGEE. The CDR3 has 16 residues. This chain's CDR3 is CASSPRTPTINYGYTF. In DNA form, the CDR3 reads TGTGCCAGCAGCCCTCGGACTCCTACTATTAACTATGGCTACACCTTC.

CDR3 protein: CASSLESLARGGELFF. The CDR3 bases are TGTGCCAGCAGCTTAGAGTCACTAGCGAGAGGCGGGGAGCTGTTTTTT. The chain uses TRBV11-2 and TRBJ2-2; TRBD2 aligns across 7 bases. CDR3 size: 16 residues. V was clipped by 0 bases and J by 7 bases; unmatched bases: 8. Germline CDR1 reads SGHAT; CDR2 reads FQNNGV.

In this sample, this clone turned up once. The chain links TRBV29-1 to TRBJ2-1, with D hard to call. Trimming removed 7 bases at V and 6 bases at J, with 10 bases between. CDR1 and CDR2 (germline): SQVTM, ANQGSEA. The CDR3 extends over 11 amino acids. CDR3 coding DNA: TGCAGCGCTTATAAAGGCAATGAGCAGTTCTTC. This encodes CSAYKGNEQFF.